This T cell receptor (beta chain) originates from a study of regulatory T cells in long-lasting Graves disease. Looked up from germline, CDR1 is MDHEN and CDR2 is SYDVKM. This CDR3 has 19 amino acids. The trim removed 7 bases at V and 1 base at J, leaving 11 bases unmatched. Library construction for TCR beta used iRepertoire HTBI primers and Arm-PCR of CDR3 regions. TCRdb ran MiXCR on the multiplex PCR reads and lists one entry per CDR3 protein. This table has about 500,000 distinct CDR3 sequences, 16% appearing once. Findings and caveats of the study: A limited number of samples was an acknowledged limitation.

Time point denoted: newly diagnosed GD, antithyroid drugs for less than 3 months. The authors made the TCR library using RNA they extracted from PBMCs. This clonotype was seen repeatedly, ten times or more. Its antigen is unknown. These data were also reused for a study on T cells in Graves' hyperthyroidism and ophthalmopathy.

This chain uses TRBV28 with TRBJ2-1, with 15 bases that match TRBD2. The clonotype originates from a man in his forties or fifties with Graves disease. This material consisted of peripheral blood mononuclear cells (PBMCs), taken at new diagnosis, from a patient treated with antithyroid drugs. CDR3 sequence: CASNPGTGLAGGSYNEQFF. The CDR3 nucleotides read TGTGCCAGCAATCCGGGGACTGGACTAGCGGGAGGGTCCTACAATGAGCAGTTCTTC.